Presented here are 2 T cell receptor beta chains from one specimen sequenced in a study of T cell responses to AZD1222 COVID-19 vaccine. This table comes from immunoSEQ multiplex PCR, and its TCRdb copy is limited to in-frame clones, with some not included. Of roughly 80,000 clones detected, 75% to 95% appear once; the ten largest clones hold about 4.9%. The material was peripheral blood, obtained on day 0 of MenACWY control vaccination. The receptors originated from an adult in good health.

The genes are TRBV27 and TRBJ1-5; D is uncertain. CDR1 MNHEY and CDR2 SMNVEV come from the germline V gene (reference sequence). This CDR3 has 13 residues. Trimming cost V 1 base and J 5 bases, with 6 bases left between them. CDR3 bases: TGTGCCAGCAGTTTATTTGGGGATCAGCCCCAGCATTTT. Protein sequence: CASSLFGDQPQHF.

The chain has TRBV6-5 and TRBJ1-1; D is undetermined. This CDR3 has 14 residues. CDR1 is MNHEY, CDR2 SVGAGI, per germline. V was shortened by 5 bases and J by 0 bases, with 10 bases between the two germline ends. As DNA, the CDR3 is TGTGCCAGCAGTCCAAGGCACATGAACACTGAAGCTTTCTTT. Residues: CASSPRHMNTEAFF.